Listed here are 14 T cell receptor beta chains from one sample, sequenced in a study of OX40 agonist ivuxolimab in advanced cancers. Sequencing used immunoSEQ multiplex PCR; TCRdb keeps in-frame clones, though not all of them. This table holds around 73,000 clones, 75% to 90% found once. The input for sequencing was CD4+ or CD8+ T cells sorted from blood, taken in a trial of the OX40 agonist ivuxolimab. The origin of the receptors is an adult with an advanced solid tumor such as melanoma, head and neck, liver or kidney cancer.

As for this clone: This CDR3 is also generated by other DNA sequences in the sample. The chain carries TRBV27 and TRBJ2-7; D is uncertain. CDR1 is MNHEY, CDR2 SMNVEV, per germline (reference sequence). This CDR3 has 13 amino acids. Trimming shortened V by 0 bases and J by 0 bases, and 3 bases separated the two germline ends. The DNA for the CDR3 is TGTGCCAGCAGTTTATCAGCCTCCTACGAGCAGTACTTC. This translates into CASSLSASYEQYF.

A few counts support this clone. The V gene is TRBV5-1, the J gene TRBJ1-1; no definite D call. Between the trimmed V and J ends, which lost 0 bases and 2 bases, there was a span of 11 bases. Looked up from germline, CDR1 is SGHRS and CDR2 is YFSETQ. This CDR3 spans 15 amino acids. This CDR3 reads CASSLDISQNTEAFF. CDR3 DNA sequence: TGCGCCAGCAGCTTGGATATCAGTCAAAACACTGAAGCTTTCTTT.

J is TRBJ2-1 and V is TRBV5-1; D is uncertain. The germline V and J ends were trimmed by 2 bases and 1 base, with 10 bases remaining between them. Germline CDR1 is SGHRS and CDR2 is YFSETQ. The CDR3 consists of 15 residues. CDR3 region: CASSFKRGSYNEQFF. In nucleotides, the CDR3 is TGCGCCAGCAGCTTCAAGAGAGGATCCTACAATGAGCAGTTCTTC.

This chain joins TRBV10-3 and TRBJ2-7; TRBD2 aligns across 7 bases. The CDR3 is 12 residues long. Germline values: CDR1 ENHRY, CDR2 SYGVKD. V was clipped by 11 bases and J by 7 bases; unmatched bases: 11. The DNA for the CDR3 is TGTGCCCACGGGACTACGCTTTCGGAGCAGTACTTC. Amino acid sequence: CAHGTTLSEQYF.

Remarks on this clone: The sample has other DNA sequences that encode this CDR3 too. The chain couples TRBV29-1 to TRBJ2-1; 8 bases align to TRBD1. The CDR3 totals 15 residues. CDR1 is SQVTM and CDR2 is ANQGSEA in the germline V gene. With 6 bases clipped from V and 0 bases from J, the junction kept 7 bases outside the gene matches. CDR3 nucleotide sequence: TGCAGCGTGGAGACAGGGGACGACTCCTACAATGAGCAGTTCTTC. Its translation is CSVETGDDSYNEQFF.

CDR3 sequence (DNA): TGTGCCAGCAGCCAAGAGGGCAGGGGTGGCGAGCAGTACTTC. As protein: CASSQEGRGGEQYF. The rearrangement links TRBV14 to TRBJ2-7; possibly TRBD1 for D (6 bases). The CDR3 extends over 14 amino acids. Trimming stripped 0 bases from V and 6 bases from J, with 12 bases between. The germline V gene has CDR1 SGHDN and CDR2 FVKESK.

The genes are TRBV30 and TRBJ1-5; maybe TRBD1 (6 bases). This CDR3 has 15 amino acids. The germline gives CDR1 GTSNPN, CDR2 SVGIG (reference sequence). The V and J ends lost 5 bases and 1 base respectively, with 15 bases between them. In DNA, the CDR3 is TGTGCCTGGGGCATGGGGGGGGCGAGCAATCAGCCCCAGCATTTT. This encodes CAWGMGGASNQPQHF.

V and J are TRBV7-9 and TRBJ1-4; D might be TRBD1 (5 bases). The CDR3 extends over 13 amino acids. Germline CDR1 reads SEHNR; CDR2 reads FQNEAQ (reference sequence). V gave up 10 bases and J gave up 3 bases, with 12 bases separating them. CDR3 nucleotides: TGTGCCATTGGGGGGTTGGCTAATGAAAAACTGTTTTTT. It yields the protein CAIGGLANEKLFF.

This chain joins TRBV27 and TRBJ1-1; no clear D gene. From germline, CDR1 is MNHEY and CDR2 SMNVEV (reference sequence). V lost 7 bases and J lost 7, with 22 bases in between. There are 15 residues in the CDR3. CDR3 DNA: TGTGCCAGCAATTCTGTGTCCGGTGGCATCATTGAAGCTTTCTTT. Protein sequence: CASNSVSGGIIEAFF.

The V and J genes are TRBV19 and TRBJ1-1; D possibly corresponds to TRBD1 (5 bases). Looked up from germline, CDR1 is LNHDA and CDR2 is SQIVND (reference sequence). There are 13 residues in the CDR3. Trimming cost V 6 bases and J 7 bases, with 15 bases left between them. The CDR3 sequence is CASSPGGVLEAFF. CDR3 nucleotide sequence: TGTGCCAGTAGCCCTGGGGGGGTACTTGAAGCTTTCTTT.

Sample share makes this clone medium-sized. The V call is TRBV4-1, the J call TRBJ2-5; the D gene is possibly TRBD1 (6 bases). The CDR3 consists of 13 residues. The V gene lost 1 base and the J gene lost 3 bases, with 6 bases spanning the gap. The germline V gene encodes CDR1 MGHRA and CDR2 YSYEKL. The CDR3 coding sequence is TGCGCCAGCAGCCAAGCAGGGGAAGAGACCCAGTACTTC. Protein sequence: CASSQAGEETQYF.

This chain connects TRBV27 to TRBJ1-5, with D perhaps TRBD1 (5 bases). CDR1 and CDR2 from the germline V gene are MNHEY and SMNVEV (reference sequence). The CDR3 sequence is 14 residues long. V lost 2 bases to trimming and J lost 4 bases, with 9 bases between them. The CDR3 here is CASSLHGGNQPQHF. In DNA, the CDR3 is TGTGCCAGCAGTTTACACGGGGGTAATCAGCCCCAGCATTTT.

J is TRBJ2-3 and V is TRBV10-1; TRBD2 aligns across 7 bases. This CDR3 has 13 amino acids. Germline CDR1 reads WNHNN; CDR2 reads SYGVQD (reference sequence). J was trimmed by 4 bases and V by 2 bases; bases with no gene match: 0. The CDR3 nucleotides read TGCGCCAGCAGTGAGGCGGGAGCAGATACGCAGTATTTT. Protein: CASSEAGADTQYF.

This chain uses TRBV7-3 with TRBJ2-3; D is unclear. The CDR3 runs to 13 residues. Trimming cost V 5 bases and J 3 bases, with 9 bases left between them. Germline V gene sequence: CDR1 SGHTA, CDR2 FQGTGA. This CDR3 is CASSPLGTDTQYF. CDR3 sequence (DNA): TGTGCCAGCAGCCCCTTGGGGACAGATACGCAGTATTTT.